This T cell receptor (beta chain) was documented in a study of T cell responses to AZD1222 COVID-19 vaccine (dated by TCRdb to the early 2020s). For context, the study as a whole: AZD1222 recipients with second doses at about 4 weeks or about 12 weeks were pooled, because spike-specific TCR depth and breadth did not differ between schedules. TCR sequencing covered some 250 trial participants: 200 to 220 given two doses of AZD1222 and 26 given two doses of MenACWY control vaccine. Trial participants were enrolled by age into 18-55, 56-69 and 70-plus year subgroups, with about 150, 28 and 57 TCR-sequenced participants respectively. Beyond this particular receptor, the publication reports: Epitopes outside the regions mutated in the B.1.351 and B.1.1.7 variants were reportedly recognized by nearly half of the unique spike-specific TCRs. Conclusions about previously exposed vaccinees are limited because only 6 or 7 AZD1222 recipients were SARS-CoV-2 seropositive at baseline. In the small 56-69-year group, the increase in depth fell short of significance, most likely because of low power. Vaccine-associated CD4 TCRs spanned the whole spike protein, with dominant responses in regions 160-218 and 743-854. A significant rise in spike-specific TCR breadth and depth was observed after two AZD1222 doses relative to day 0 and relative to MenACWY recipients. No day 14 peak-response samples were available, so repertoires were characterized only after the peak T cell response. Most participants were white British and females outnumbered males, and the authors suggested that clonal diversity may have been underestimated.

The CDR3 regions of human TCRbeta chains were analyzed by immunosequencing. The paper's data handling went like this. TCRs in the repertoires were compared against a reference library of SARS-CoV-2-specific TCRs that had been generated with the MIRA antigen-specificity platform. Breadth was defined as the fraction of unique TCRs that were SARS-CoV-2-associated. Depth was defined as the fraction of total T cells that were SARS-CoV-2-associated. Using the MIRA data, every spike-specific TCR was mapped to the spike region that the TCR reacted to and assigned to either a CD4 or a CD8 class. Log10-transformed breadth and depth values were compared by one-way ANOVA with Sidak's multiple comparisons tests. Sourced from immuneACCESS, this table was stored by TCRdb with only in-frame sequences that have V and J called. A share of the clones is absent; for the studies checked, an unresolved V gene accounts for under half, and the remainder has no known explanation. V, J and clone size are those of that table, while D and trimming were read from the DNA. The sample contains 85,000 to 100,000 clones, 85% to 90% of them found a single time. Jointly, the top ten make up roughly 10% of the sample.

About this clone itself: There is no known antigen for this receptor. No base quality information exists; no much larger clone differs at one position.

The CDR3 numbers 14 residues from cysteine through phenylalanine. The entry retains the CDR3 DNA only, 42 bases that are in frame from base 1. Per the germline V gene, SGHVS is the CDR1 and FQNEAQ is the CDR2. The V and J ends are trimmed by 5 bases and 7 bases, leaving 17 bases between them. This specimen's time point label, interpreted: baseline before first vaccination. The vaccinee samples were drawn from two UK trials, COV001 and COV002, one of which was a single-blind randomized controlled phase 2/3 trial testing AZD1222 (ChAdOx1 nCoV-19) in healthy adults. For TCRbeta chain sequencing, PBMC samples were collected from trial participants at day 0 and at day 28 after the second dose.

Here the chain combines TRBV7-8 and TRBJ1-1; a tentative D match to TRBD1 spans 6 bases. The source material was peripheral blood, sampled on day 0 of AZD1222 vaccination. This sequence was found in an adult in good health. The CDR3: CASSPITGRDEAFF. The nucleotides read TGTGCCAGCAGCCCCATCACAGGGAGGGATGAAGCTTTCTTT.